The T cell receptor (beta chain) under discussion was sequenced for a study of tissue T cells after allogeneic stem cell transplantation. Study findings and constraints: Anatomically similar tissues had similar TCR repertoires within each patient. In patients and mice, blood and spleen missed much of tissue repertoire.

Steroid-refractory graft-versus-host disease after allogeneic hematopoietic cell transplant qualified adults for prospective research-autopsy enrollment. Several lines of graft-versus-host disease therapy were given to all patients, all with gastrointestinal involvement. Clones were read by immunoSEQ multiplex PCR, and TCRdb kept only the in-frame ones, dropping some. The sample lists thousands of clones, over 70% seen once, with approximately 22% in the top ten. V lost 8 bases to trimming and J lost 1 base, with 10 bases between them. This CDR3 region has 13 residues. Germline assignment: CDR1 SGHAT and CDR2 FQNNGV. Remarks on this clone: The antigen remains undetermined.

V gene TRBV11-2 combines with J gene TRBJ2-3; no definite D call. The sequencing used small intestine tissue, collected at autopsy. The TCR was taken from a male patient over 55 with steroid-refractory graft-versus-host disease after an allogeneic stem cell transplant. Some T cells may have originated in the graft donor. In DNA form, the CDR3 reads TGTGCCAGCCTACGTAGTGGCACAGATACGCAGTATTTT. Translating it yields CASLRSGTDTQYF.